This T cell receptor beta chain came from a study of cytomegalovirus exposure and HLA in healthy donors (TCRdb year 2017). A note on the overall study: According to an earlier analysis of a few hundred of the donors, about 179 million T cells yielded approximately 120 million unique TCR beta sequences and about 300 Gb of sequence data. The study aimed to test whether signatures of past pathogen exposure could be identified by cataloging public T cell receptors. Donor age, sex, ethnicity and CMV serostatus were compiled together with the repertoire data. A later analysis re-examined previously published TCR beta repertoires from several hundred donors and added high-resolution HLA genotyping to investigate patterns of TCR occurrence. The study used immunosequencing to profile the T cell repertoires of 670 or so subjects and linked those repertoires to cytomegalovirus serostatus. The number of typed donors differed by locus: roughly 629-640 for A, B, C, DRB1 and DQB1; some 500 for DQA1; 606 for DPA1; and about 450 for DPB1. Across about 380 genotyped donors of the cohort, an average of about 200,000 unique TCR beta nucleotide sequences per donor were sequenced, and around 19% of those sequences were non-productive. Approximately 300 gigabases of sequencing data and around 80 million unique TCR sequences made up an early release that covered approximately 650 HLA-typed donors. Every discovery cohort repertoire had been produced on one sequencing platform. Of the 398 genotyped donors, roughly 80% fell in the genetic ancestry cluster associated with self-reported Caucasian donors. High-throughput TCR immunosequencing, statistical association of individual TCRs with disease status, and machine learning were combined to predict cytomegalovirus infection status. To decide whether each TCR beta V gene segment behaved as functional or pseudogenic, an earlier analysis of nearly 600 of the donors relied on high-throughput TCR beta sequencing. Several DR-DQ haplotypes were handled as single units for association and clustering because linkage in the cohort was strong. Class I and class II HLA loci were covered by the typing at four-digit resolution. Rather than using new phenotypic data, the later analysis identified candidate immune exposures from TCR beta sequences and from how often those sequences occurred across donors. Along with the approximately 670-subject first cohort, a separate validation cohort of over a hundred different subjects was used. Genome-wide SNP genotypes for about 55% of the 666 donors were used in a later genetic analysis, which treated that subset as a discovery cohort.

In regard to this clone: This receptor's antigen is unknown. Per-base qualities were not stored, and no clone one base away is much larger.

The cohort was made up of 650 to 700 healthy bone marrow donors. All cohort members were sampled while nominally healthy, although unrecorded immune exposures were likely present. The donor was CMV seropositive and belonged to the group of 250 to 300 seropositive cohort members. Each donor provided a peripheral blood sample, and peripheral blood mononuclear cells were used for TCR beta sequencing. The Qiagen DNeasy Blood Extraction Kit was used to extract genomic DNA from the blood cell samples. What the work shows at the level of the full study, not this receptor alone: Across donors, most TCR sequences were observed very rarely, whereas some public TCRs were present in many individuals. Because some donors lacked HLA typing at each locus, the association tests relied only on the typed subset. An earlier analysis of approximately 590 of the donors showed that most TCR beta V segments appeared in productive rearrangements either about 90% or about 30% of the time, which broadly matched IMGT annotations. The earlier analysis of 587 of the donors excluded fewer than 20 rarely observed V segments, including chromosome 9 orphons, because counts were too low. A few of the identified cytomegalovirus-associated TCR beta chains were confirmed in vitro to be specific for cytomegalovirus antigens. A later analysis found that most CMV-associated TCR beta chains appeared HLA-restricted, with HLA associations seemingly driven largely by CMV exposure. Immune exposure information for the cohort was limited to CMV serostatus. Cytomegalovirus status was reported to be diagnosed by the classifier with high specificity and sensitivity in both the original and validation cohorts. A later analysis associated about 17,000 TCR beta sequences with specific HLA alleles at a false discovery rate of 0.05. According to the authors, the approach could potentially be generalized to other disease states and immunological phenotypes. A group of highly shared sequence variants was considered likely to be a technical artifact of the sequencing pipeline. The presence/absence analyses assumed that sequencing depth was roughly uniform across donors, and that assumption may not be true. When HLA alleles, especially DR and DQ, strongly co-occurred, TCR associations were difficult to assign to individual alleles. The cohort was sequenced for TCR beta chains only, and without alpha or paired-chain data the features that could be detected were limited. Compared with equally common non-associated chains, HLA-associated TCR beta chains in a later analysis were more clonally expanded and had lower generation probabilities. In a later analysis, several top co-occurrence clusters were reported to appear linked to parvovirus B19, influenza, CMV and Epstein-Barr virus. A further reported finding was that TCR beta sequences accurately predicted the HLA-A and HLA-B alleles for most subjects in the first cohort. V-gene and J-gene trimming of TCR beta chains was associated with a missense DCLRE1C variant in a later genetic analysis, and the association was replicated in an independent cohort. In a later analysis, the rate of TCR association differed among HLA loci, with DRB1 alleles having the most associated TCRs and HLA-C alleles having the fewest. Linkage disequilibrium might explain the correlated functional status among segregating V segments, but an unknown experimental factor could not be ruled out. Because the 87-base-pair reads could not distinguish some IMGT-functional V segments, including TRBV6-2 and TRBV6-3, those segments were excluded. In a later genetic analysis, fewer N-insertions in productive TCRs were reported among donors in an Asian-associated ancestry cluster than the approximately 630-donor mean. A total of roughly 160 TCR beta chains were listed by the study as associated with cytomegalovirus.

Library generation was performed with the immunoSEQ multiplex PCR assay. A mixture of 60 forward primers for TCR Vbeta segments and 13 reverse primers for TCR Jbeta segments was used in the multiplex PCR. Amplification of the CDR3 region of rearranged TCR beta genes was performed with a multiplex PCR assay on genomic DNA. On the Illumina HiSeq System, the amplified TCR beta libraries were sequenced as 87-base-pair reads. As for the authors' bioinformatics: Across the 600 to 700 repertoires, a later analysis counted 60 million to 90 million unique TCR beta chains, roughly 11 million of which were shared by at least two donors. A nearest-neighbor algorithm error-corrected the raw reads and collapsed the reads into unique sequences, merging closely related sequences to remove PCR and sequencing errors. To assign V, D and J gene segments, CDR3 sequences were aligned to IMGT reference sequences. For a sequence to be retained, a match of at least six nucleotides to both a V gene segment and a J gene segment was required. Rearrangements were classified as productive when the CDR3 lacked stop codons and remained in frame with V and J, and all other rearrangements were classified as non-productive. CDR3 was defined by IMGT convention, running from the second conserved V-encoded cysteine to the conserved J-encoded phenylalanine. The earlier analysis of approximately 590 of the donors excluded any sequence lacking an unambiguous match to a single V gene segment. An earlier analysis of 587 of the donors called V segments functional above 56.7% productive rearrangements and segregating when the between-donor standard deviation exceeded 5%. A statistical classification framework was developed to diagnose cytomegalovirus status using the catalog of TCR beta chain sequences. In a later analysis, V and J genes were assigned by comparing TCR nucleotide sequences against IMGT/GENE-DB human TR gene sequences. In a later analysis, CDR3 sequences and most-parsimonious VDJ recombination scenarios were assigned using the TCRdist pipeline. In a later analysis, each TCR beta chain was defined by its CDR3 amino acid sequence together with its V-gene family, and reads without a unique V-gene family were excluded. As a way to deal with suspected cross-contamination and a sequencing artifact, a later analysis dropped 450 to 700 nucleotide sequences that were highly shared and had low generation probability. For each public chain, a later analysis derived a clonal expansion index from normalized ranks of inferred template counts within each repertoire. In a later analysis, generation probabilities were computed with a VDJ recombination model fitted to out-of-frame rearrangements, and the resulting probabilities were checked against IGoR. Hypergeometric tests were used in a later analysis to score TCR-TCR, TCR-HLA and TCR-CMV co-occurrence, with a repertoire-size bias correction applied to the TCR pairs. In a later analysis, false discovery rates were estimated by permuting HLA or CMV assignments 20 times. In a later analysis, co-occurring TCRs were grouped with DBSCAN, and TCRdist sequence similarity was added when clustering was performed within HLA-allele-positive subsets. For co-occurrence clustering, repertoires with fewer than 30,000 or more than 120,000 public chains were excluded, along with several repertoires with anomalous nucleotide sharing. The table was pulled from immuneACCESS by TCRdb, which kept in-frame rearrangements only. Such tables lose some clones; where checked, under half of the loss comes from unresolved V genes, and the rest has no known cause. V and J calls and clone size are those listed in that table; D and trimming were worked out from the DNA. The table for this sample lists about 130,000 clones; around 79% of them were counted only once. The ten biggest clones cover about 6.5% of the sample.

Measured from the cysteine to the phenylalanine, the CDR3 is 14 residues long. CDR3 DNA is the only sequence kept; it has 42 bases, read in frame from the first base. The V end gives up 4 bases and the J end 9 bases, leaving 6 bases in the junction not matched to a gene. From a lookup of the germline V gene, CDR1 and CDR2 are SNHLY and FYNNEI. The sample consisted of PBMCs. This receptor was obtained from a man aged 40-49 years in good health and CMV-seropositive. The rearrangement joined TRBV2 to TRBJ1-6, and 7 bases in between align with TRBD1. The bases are TGTGCCAGCAGTGTACAGGGGTGGTTTTCACCCCTCCACTTT. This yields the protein CASSVQGWFSPLHF. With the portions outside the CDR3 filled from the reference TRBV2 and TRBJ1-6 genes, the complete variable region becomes EPEVTQTPSHQVTQMGQEVILRCVPISNHLYFYWYRQILGQKVEFLVSFYNNEISEKSEIFDDQFSVERPDGSNFTLKIRSTKLEDSAMYFCASSVQGWFSPLHFGNGTRLTVT.